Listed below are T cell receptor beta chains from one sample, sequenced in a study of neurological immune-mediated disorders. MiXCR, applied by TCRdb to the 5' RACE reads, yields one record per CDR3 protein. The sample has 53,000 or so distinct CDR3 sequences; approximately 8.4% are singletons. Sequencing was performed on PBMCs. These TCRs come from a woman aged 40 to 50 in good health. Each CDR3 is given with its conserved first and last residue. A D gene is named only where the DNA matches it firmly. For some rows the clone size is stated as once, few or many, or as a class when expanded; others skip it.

CDR3aa: CASSLRGGSYNEQFF; CDR3nt: TGTGCCAGCAGCTTAAGGGGGGGGTCCTACAATGAGCAGTTCTTC; j_gene: TRBJ2-1; d_gene: NA; abundance: many; v_gene: TRBV7-2
CDR3aa: CATSVAGLAGDEQFF; CDR3nt: TGTGCCACCAGTGTCGCGGGACTAGCGGGAGATGAGCAGTTCTTC; j_gene: TRBJ2-1; d_gene: TRBD2; abundance: many; v_gene: TRBV24-1
CDR3aa: CASSLTLGGTEAFF; CDR3nt: TGTGCCAGCAGCTTAACACTCGGCGGCACTGAAGCTTTCTTT; j_gene: TRBJ1-1; d_gene: NA; abundance: many; v_gene: TRBV7-3
CDR3aa: CASSVWDRGSYEQYF; CDR3nt: TGTGCCAGCAGCGTATGGGACAGGGGCTCCTACGAGCAGTACTTC; j_gene: TRBJ2-7; d_gene: TRBD1; abundance: many; v_gene: TRBV9
CDR3aa: CASSVDSEQFF; CDR3nt: TGCGCCAGCAGCGTGGACAGCGAACAGTTCTTC; j_gene: TRBJ2-1; d_gene: NA; abundance: many; v_gene: TRBV5-1
CDR3aa: CASGERGGTDTQYF; CDR3nt: TGCGCCAGCGGGGAGCGGGGGGGCACAGATACGCAGTATTTT; j_gene: TRBJ2-3; d_gene: TRBD2; abundance: few; v_gene: TRBV5-1
CDR3aa: CASSHLLDRSYEQYF; CDR3nt: TGCGCCAGCAGCCACCTCTTGGACAGGTCCTACGAGCAGTACTTC; j_gene: TRBJ2-7; d_gene: TRBD1; abundance: many; v_gene: TRBV4-3
CDR3aa: CASSPASGGATDTQYF; CDR3nt: TGCGCCAGCAGCCCGGCTAGCGGGGGGGCCACAGATACGCAGTATTTT; j_gene: TRBJ2-3; d_gene: TRBD2; abundance: many; v_gene: TRBV5-1
CDR3aa: CASSRQGESEQYF; CDR3nt: TGTGCCAGCAGTCGACAGGGTGAGAGCGAGCAGTACTTC; j_gene: TRBJ2-7; d_gene: TRBD1; abundance: many; v_gene: TRBV12-3/TRBV12-4
CDR3aa: CASSLGGMTQYF; CDR3nt: TGTGCCAGCAGCCTTGGGGGGATGACCCAGTACTTC; j_gene: TRBJ2-5; d_gene: NA; abundance: many; v_gene: TRBV7-2
CDR3aa: CASRGANYNEQFF; CDR3nt: TGCGCCAGCCGCGGGGCCAACTACAATGAGCAGTTCTTC; j_gene: TRBJ2-1; d_gene: NA; abundance: many; v_gene: TRBV10-1
CDR3aa: CASSPGQGWYGYTF; CDR3nt: TGTGCCAGCAGTCCTGGACAGGGATGGTATGGCTACACCTTC; j_gene: TRBJ1-2; d_gene: TRBD1; abundance: many; v_gene: TRBV12-3/TRBV12-4
CDR3aa: CSARGGLGGYTF; CDR3nt: TGCAGTGCTAGAGGGGGATTAGGAGGCTACACCTTC; j_gene: TRBJ1-2; d_gene: NA; abundance: NA; v_gene: TRBV20-1
CDR3aa: CASSPQGDARLNTEAFF; CDR3nt: TGTGCCAGCAGTCCACAGGGGGACGCCCGATTGAACACTGAAGCTTTCTTT; j_gene: TRBJ1-1; d_gene: TRBD1; abundance: many; v_gene: TRBV6-6
CDR3aa: CASSDPGITEAFF; CDR3nt: TGCGCCAGCAGCGACCCAGGGATCACTGAAGCTTTCTTT; j_gene: TRBJ1-1; d_gene: NA; abundance: few; v_gene: TRBV10-1
CDR3aa: CASSLVFRTGQNTEAFF; CDR3nt: TGCGCCAGCAGCTTGGTGTTTCGGACAGGGCAGAACACTGAAGCTTTCTTT; j_gene: TRBJ1-1; d_gene: TRBD1; abundance: many; v_gene: TRBV5-1
CDR3aa: CSARAGRASYEQYF; CDR3nt: TGCAGTGCTAGAGCCGGGCGGGCCTCCTACGAGCAGTACTTC; j_gene: TRBJ2-7; d_gene: NA; abundance: NA; v_gene: TRBV20-1
CDR3aa: CASSPSGSSGYTF; CDR3nt: TGTGCCAGCAGCCCAAGCGGAAGCTCTGGCTACACCTTC; j_gene: TRBJ1-2; d_gene: NA; abundance: many; v_gene: TRBV7-2
CDR3aa: CATSRVRTSYEQYF; CDR3nt: TGTGCCACCAGCAGAGTAAGGACCTCCTACGAGCAGTACTTC; j_gene: TRBJ2-7; d_gene: NA; abundance: many; v_gene: TRBV15
CDR3aa: CATGDRASGFYNEQFF; CDR3nt: TGTGCCACCGGGGATAGGGCTAGCGGGTTCTACAATGAGCAGTTCTTC; j_gene: TRBJ2-1; d_gene: TRBD2; abundance: many; v_gene: TRBV10-3
CDR3aa: CASSELAGAVTGELFF; CDR3nt: TGTGCCAGCAGTGAACTAGCGGGAGCGGTCACCGGGGAGCTGTTTTTT; j_gene: TRBJ2-2; d_gene: TRBD2; abundance: many; v_gene: TRBV25-1